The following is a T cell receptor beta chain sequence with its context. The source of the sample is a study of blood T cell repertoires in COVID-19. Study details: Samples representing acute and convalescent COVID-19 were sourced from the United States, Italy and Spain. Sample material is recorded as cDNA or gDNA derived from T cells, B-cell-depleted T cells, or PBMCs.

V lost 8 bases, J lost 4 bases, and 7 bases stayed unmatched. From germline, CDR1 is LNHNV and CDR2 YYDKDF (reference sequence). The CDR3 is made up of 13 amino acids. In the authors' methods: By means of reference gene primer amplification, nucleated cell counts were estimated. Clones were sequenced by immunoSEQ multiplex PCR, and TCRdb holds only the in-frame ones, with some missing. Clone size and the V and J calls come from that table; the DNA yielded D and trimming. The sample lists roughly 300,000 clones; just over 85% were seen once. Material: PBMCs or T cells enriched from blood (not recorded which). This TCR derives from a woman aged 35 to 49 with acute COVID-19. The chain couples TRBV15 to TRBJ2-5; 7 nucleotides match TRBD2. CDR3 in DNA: TGTGCCACCGGGGGGGACCCTCCAGAGACCCAGTACTTC. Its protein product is CATGGDPPETQYF. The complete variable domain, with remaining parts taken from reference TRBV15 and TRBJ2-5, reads DAMVIQNPRYQVTQFGKPVTLSCSQTLNHNVMYWYQQKSSQAPKLLFHYYDKDFNNEADTPDNFQSRRPNTSFCFLDIRSPGLGDTAMYLCATGGDPPETQYFGPGTRLLVL.